The rows below give T cell receptor beta chains drawn from one sample of a study of T cells in Graves' hyperthyroidism and ophthalmopathy. TCRdb used MiXCR to reprocess the multiplex PCR reads, holding one entry per CDR3 protein. Of approximately 740,000 distinct CDR3 sequences listed, 13% to 15% are singletons. Sequencing used blood. The receptors originated from a woman aged 18-30 years with Graves' hyperthyroidism. CDR3s include the opening cysteine and the closing phenylalanine or tryptophan.

>TRBJ1-5|TRBV15
CATSRDLGGANQPQHF
>TRBJ2-2|TRBV9
CASNLGLAGITGELFF
>TRBJ2-3|TRBV6-1
CASGPRGHTDTQYF
>TRBJ2-7|TRBV25-1
CASSGLSGGSYEQYF
>TRBJ2-2|TRBV30
CAWSARYSGSVTGELFF
>TRBJ2-7|TRBV28
CASTSGTSGRRPYEQYF
>TRBJ2-7|TRBV5-1
CASSLAPGPYEQYF
>TRBJ1-5|TRBV18
CASSPQGFGGNQPQHF
>TRBJ2-3|TRBV4-1
CASSTSGRPTDTQYF
>TRBJ1-4|TRBV18
CASSPPQGATNEKLFF
>TRBJ2-2|TRBV6-5
CASSSLRERVGELFF
>TRBJ1-1|TRBV2
CASRTENTEAFF
>TRBJ2-2|TRBV5-1
CASSLPADRADTGELFF
>TRBJ1-2|TRBV6-1
CASSHGANYGYTF
>TRBJ2-3|TRBV30
CAWSSARRHTDTQYF
>TRBJ1-4|TRBV6-1
CASSLRRGGNEKLFF
>TRBJ1-4|TRBV7-9
CASSLEGQSNEKLFF
>TRBJ1-6|TRBV28
CASKVPTAYNSPLHF
>TRBJ1-1|TRBV29-1
CSAGRLTGGTEAFF
>TRBJ1-4|TRBV27
CASRPWASRNEKLFF
>TRBJ2-7|TRBV6-1
CASSHPRQGGDYEQYF
>TRBJ2-7|TRBV7-9
CASSFGGVYEQYF
>TRBJ2-1|TRBV11-3
CASTQGGNEQFF
>TRBJ1-5|TRBV18
CASSPGWDQPQHF
>TRBJ2-3|TRBV20-1
CSAGGLAGGGTDTQYF
>TRBJ2-2|TRBV11-2
CASSLARLTGELFF
>TRBJ2-2|TRBV20-1
CSATSRDSWNTGELFF
>TRBJ2-1|TRBV19
CASSISPSGANEQFF
>TRBJ1-6|TRBV7-9
CASSFLPGQGASPLHF